A single TCR beta chain is shown here with its context. This sample was taken from a study of response to subunit inactivated influenza vaccine. TCRdb passed the RT-PCR reads through MiXCR, listing each CDR3 protein once. The sample carries 700,000 to 900,000 distinct CDR3 sequences, 21% recorded once. From germline, CDR1 is MNHEY and CDR2 SVGAGI. This CDR3 is built from 14 residues. V shed 0 bases and J shed 8 bases, with 13 bases lying between them. The chain employs TRBV6-5 and TRBJ1-2; the D is unclear. The sample consisted of PBMCs from blood, taken 5 days after vaccination. The clonotype was recovered from a man over 45 who received an inactivated influenza vaccine. CDR3 protein: CASSYSSRGTGYTF. The CDR3 DNA follows: TGTGCCAGCAGTTACTCTTCTCGGGGTACAGGCTACACCTTC.